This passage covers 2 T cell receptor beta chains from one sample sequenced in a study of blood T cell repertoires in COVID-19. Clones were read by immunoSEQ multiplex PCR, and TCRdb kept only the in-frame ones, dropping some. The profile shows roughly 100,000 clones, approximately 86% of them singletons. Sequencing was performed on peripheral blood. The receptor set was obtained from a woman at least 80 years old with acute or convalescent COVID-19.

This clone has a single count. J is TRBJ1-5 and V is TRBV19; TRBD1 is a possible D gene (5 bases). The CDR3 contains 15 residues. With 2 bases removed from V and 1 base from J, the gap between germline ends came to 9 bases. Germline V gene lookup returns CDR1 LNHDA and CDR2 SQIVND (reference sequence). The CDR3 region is CASSIWGESNQPQHF. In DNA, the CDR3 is TGTGCCAGTAGTATATGGGGGGAGAGCAATCAGCCCCAGCATTTT.

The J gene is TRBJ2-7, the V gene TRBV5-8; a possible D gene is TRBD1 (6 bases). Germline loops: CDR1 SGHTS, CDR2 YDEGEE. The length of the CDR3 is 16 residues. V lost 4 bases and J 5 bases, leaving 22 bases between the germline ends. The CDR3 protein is CASSPVKVGASNEQYF. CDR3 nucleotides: TGTGCCAGCAGCCCCGTTAAGGTGGGGGCCTCGAACGAGCAGTACTTC.